This TCR beta chain was recorded in a study of blood T cells in healthy people across ages. Broader study findings: Higher naive T cell percentage went strongly together with higher TCR beta diversity.

Combining a sample-barcoded 5' primer with a J-beta primer mix, a second PCR ran for about 7 to 11 cycles. From the 5' RACE reads, TCRdb called clonotypes with MiXCR, one entry per CDR3 protein. The sample holds around 750,000 distinct CDR3 sequences; roughly 50% are singletons and the top ten take about 38%. About this clonotype itself: Antigen unknown.

The CDR3 is made up of 15 amino acids. Germline lookup yields CDR1 ENHRY and CDR2 SYGVKD. Trimming took off 0 bases at V and 6 bases at J, with 14 bases between the two ends. The source is an elderly man in good health. The material sequenced was blood. The chain employs TRBV10-3 and TRBJ1-1; D unresolved. The CDR3 loop reads CAISESTRTGPEAFF. The CDR3 DNA sequence: TGTGCCATCAGTGAGTCTACGCGGACGGGCCCTGAAGCTTTCTTT.